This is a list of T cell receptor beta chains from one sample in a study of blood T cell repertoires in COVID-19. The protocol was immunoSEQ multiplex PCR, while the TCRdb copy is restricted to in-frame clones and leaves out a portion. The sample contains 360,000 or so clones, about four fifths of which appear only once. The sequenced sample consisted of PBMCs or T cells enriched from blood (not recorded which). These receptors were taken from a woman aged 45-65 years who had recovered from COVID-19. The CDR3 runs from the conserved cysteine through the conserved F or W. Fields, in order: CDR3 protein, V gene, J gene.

CDR3: CASSPRGSPNEKLFF; V: TRBV3-1/TRBV3-2; J: TRBJ1-4
CDR3: CASSQEALRSNSPLHF; V: TRBV4-3; J: TRBJ1-6
CDR3: CASSAQGLAGGSSYEQYF; V: TRBV5-4; J: TRBJ2-7
CDR3: CSAAGQQNTEAFF; V: TRBV29-1; J: TRBJ1-1
CDR3: CAWSAGSGYGYTF; V: TRBV30; J: TRBJ1-2
CDR3: CASSVGPAKETQYF; V: TRBV9; J: TRBJ2-5
CDR3: CASSFTGGVGTDTQYF; V: TRBV7-2; J: TRBJ2-3
CDR3: CASSLDGGVANTEAFF; V: TRBV5-4; J: TRBJ1-1
CDR3: CASSPTRGPYEQYF; V: TRBV19; J: TRBJ2-7
CDR3: CASSLHRGQERLNEKLFF; V: TRBV7-9; J: TRBJ1-4
CDR3: CASSVGRGGSYEQYF; V: TRBV9; J: TRBJ2-7
CDR3: CASSLDRGPYGYTF; V: TRBV7-8; J: TRBJ1-2
CDR3: CASSSKLLAGGPGEQYF; V: TRBV5-4; J: TRBJ2-7
CDR3: CASSLDSYAGNTIYF; V: TRBV5-4; J: TRBJ1-3
CDR3: CAWLGQNYGYTF; V: TRBV30; J: TRBJ1-2
CDR3: CASSESRVDEKLFF; V: TRBV25-1; J: TRBJ1-4
CDR3: CASSLDSRAYGYTF; V: TRBV7-2; J: TRBJ1-2
CDR3: CASGGAVTYQPQHF; V: TRBV28; J: TRBJ1-5
CDR3: CATLGIERDGLGTEAFF; V: TRBV5-1; J: TRBJ1-1
CDR3: CASSLRGTGGLTFYGYTF; V: TRBV27; J: TRBJ1-2
CDR3: CAISESASAGGYGYTF; V: TRBV10-3; J: TRBJ1-2
CDR3: CASSLFGDTSNEKLFF; V: TRBV5-1; J: TRBJ1-4
CDR3: CASTPEWAGWTEAFF; V: TRBV19; J: TRBJ1-1
CDR3: CASSTPNGNPYEQYF; V: TRBV19; J: TRBJ2-7
CDR3: CASSLNRGSSYNEQFF; V: TRBV6-2/TRBV6-3; J: TRBJ2-1
CDR3: CASKGQGQNTIYF; V: TRBV12-3/TRBV12-4; J: TRBJ1-3
CDR3: CASSSSGGRGTQYF; V: TRBV19; J: TRBJ2-5
CDR3: CAATGGETEKLFF; V: TRBV10-3; J: TRBJ1-4
CDR3: CASRYGVESYGYTF; V: TRBV27; J: TRBJ1-2
CDR3: CASSSEGAGQGLLGNRRAYEQYF; V: TRBV13; J: TRBJ2-7
CDR3: CASSRTSGDEQYF; V: TRBV5-4; J: TRBJ2-7
CDR3: CASSVGGGDYGYTF; V: TRBV9; J: TRBJ1-2
CDR3: CASNRDRDAGYTF; V: TRBV2; J: TRBJ1-2
CDR3: CASRSGTADGYTF; V: TRBV25-1; J: TRBJ1-2
CDR3: CAISALQDEKLFF; V: TRBV10-3; J: TRBJ1-4
CDR3: CASSSLRGTGELFF; V: TRBV11-2; J: TRBJ2-2
CDR3: CAWRGGGDHEAFF; V: TRBV30; J: TRBJ1-1
CDR3: CASSPGEEHGYTF; V: TRBV18; J: TRBJ1-2
CDR3: CASTPSGVPTSYEQYF; V: TRBV6-2/TRBV6-3; J: TRBJ2-7
CDR3: CASSREQGVDSPLHF; V: TRBV7-8; J: TRBJ1-6
CDR3: CASSPPYMSGSGDTQYF; V: TRBV5-4; J: TRBJ2-3
CDR3: CASSWEARWTEAFF; V: TRBV5-1; J: TRBJ1-1
CDR3: CASSLAAGGPYEQYF; V: TRBV7-2; J: TRBJ2-7
CDR3: CASSQDPGVLGQPQHF; V: TRBV4-1; J: TRBJ1-5
CDR3: CASSYTGGRETQYF; V: TRBV7-8; J: TRBJ2-5
CDR3: CASSYIGTGGVYGYTF; V: TRBV6-2/TRBV6-3; J: TRBJ1-2
CDR3: CASSARTGRLFF; V: TRBV18; J: TRBJ2-2
CDR3: CASSDSGIMNTEAFF; V: TRBV6-1; J: TRBJ1-1
CDR3: CSVGGSGGAAYEQYF; V: TRBV29-1; J: TRBJ2-7
CDR3: CASSQTGQTVYGYTF; V: TRBV5-4; J: TRBJ1-2
CDR3: CASSQSTGRGGWNIQYF; V: TRBV7-2; J: TRBJ2-4
CDR3: CASSSRGGNSPLHF; V: TRBV27; J: TRBJ1-6
CDR3: CASSLEVFSGGNEQFF; V: TRBV7-2; J: TRBJ2-1
CDR3: CASSLIIRGPQPQHF; V: TRBV7-3; J: TRBJ1-5
CDR3: CASSRTWTESTPQHF; V: TRBV7-2; J: TRBJ1-5
CDR3: CASSQTRNQGETQYF; V: TRBV7-6; J: TRBJ2-5
CDR3: CAWSLAGSRGNGYTF; V: TRBV30; J: TRBJ1-2
CDR3: CARQGCRYGYTF; V: TRBV19; J: TRBJ1-2